This passage covers 8 T cell receptor beta chains from one sample sequenced in a study of lymphopenia after photon versus proton radiotherapy. Assay: immunoSEQ multiplex PCR; the TCRdb copy retains only in-frame clones and omits some. The table lists several thousand clones, about 71% of them singletons. Sequences were derived from peripheral blood, sampled from a patient treated with proton-based radiotherapy. These receptors all stem from a man older than 75 with esophageal cancer.

The rearrangement joins TRBV7-3 to TRBJ2-1; 9 bases fit TRBD2. J gave up 9 bases and V 2 bases, and 8 bases lay outside the gene matches. Germline CDR1 is SGHTA and CDR2 is FQGTGA. The CDR3 has 15 amino acids. The CDR3 coding sequence is TGTGCCAGCAGCTTAGTGCCTAGCGGGGCCGGTGAGCAGTTCTTC. Translation gives CASSLVPSGAGEQFF.

This clone has only a few counts. Other DNA sequences in this specimen translate into the identical CDR3. This chain uses TRBV11-3 with TRBJ2-7, with D perhaps given as TRBD1 or TRBD2 (5 bases each). V was pared by 1 base and J by 4 bases, with 14 bases between. The CDR3 runs to 15 residues. The germline gives CDR1 SGHNT, CDR2 YENEEA. For the CDR3, the DNA is TGTGCCAGCAGCTTAGCGCCGGTCAGGGAGTACGAGCAGTACTTC. Encoded protein: CASSLAPVREYEQYF. The entire variable domain, with the rest obtained from reference TRBV11-3 and TRBJ2-7, is as follows: EAGVVQSPRYKIIEKKQPVAFWCNPISGHNTLYWYLQNLGQGPELLIRYENEEAVDDSQLPKDRFSAERLKGVDSTLKIQPAELGDSAVYLCASSLAPVREYEQYFGPGTRLTVT.

A remark on this clone: A far larger clone differs by one base, so this is likely a read error. This chain uses TRBV9 with TRBJ2-7; 11 nucleotides line up with TRBD2. Germline CDR1 SGDLS, CDR2 YYNGEE. This CDR3 comprises 14 residues. Here the CDR3 reads CARSVAGGIYEQYF. The CDR3 bases are TGTGCCCGCAGTGTAGCGGGGGGGATATACGAGCAGTACTTC. Full variable domain (missing parts from reference TRBV9 and TRBJ2-7): DSGVTQTPKHLITATGQRVTLRCSPRSGDLSVYWYQQSLDQGLQFLIQYYNGEERAKGNILERFSAQQFPDLHSELNLSSLELGDSALYFCARSVAGGIYEQYFGPGTRLTVT.

This clone was picked up one time. The chain has TRBV9 and TRBJ1-4; the D gene is possibly TRBD1 (6 bases). The CDR3 sequence is 16 residues long. Trimming took 2 bases from V and 2 from J, leaving 13 bases between them. Germline assignment: CDR1 SGDLS and CDR2 YYNGEE. CDR3 sequence: CASSVDIGGTNEKLFF. CDR3 sequence (DNA): TGTGCCAGCAGCGTGGACATTGGGGGCACTAATGAAAAACTGTTTTTT.

V gene TRBV6-1 combines with J gene TRBJ2-7; D unresolved. Trimming cost V 4 bases and J 3 bases, with 10 bases left between them. This CDR3 contains 13 residues. In germline, CDR1 is MNHNS, CDR2 SASEGT. CDR3 nucleotides: TGTGCCAGCAGTGGACACAGAGGCTACGAGCAGTACTTC. Its protein product is CASSGHRGYEQYF.

The J gene is TRBJ2-7, the V gene TRBV10-3, with TRBD1 matching 8 bases. Germline lookup yields CDR1 ENHRY and CDR2 SYGVKD. V dropped 9 bases and J dropped 4; count of bases not matched to a gene: 5. The CDR3 is 12 residues long. The CDR3 DNA reads TGTGCCATGGGGACAGGAGGGTACGAGCAGTACTTC. Protein product: CAMGTGGYEQYF.

The chain combines TRBV4-1 with TRBJ2-7; 10 positions agree with TRBD1. Looked up from germline, CDR1 is MGHRA and CDR2 is YSYEKL. Unmatched junction bases numbered 14, after V lost 0 bases and J lost 6 bases. The CDR3 length is 18 residues. This CDR3 is CASSQDSGFGTGAPEQYF. CDR3 bases: TGCGCCAGCAGCCAAGATTCGGGCTTCGGGACAGGGGCCCCCGAGCAGTACTTC.

The V call is TRBV7-9, the J call TRBJ1-2, with no clear D. Germline V gene lookup returns CDR1 SEHNR and CDR2 FQNEAQ (reference sequence). The CDR3 has 15 residues. V was shortened by 1 base and J by 6 bases, with 15 bases between the two germline ends. The CDR3: CASSLGADPIDGYTF. The CDR3 bases are TGTGCCAGCAGCTTAGGGGCCGACCCGATAGATGGCTACACCTTC.